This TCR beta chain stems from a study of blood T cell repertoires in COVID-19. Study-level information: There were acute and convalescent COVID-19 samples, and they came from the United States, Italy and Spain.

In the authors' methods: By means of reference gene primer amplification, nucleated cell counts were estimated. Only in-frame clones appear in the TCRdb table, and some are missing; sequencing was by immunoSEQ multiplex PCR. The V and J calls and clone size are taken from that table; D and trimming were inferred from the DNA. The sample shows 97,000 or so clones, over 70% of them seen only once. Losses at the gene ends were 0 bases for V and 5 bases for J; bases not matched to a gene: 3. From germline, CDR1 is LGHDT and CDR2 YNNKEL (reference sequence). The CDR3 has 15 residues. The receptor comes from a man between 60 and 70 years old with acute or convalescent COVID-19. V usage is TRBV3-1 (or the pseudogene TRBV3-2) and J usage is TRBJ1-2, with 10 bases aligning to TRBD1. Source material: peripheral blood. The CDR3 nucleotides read TGTGCCAGCAGCCAAGACCTGGGACAGGGGTATGGCTACACCTTC. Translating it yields CASSQDLGQGYGYTF.